This T cell receptor beta chain was captured in a study of OX40 agonist ivuxolimab in advanced cancers. Trimming took 5 bases from V and 2 from J; bases not matched to a gene: 4. The germline gives CDR1 SGHTA, CDR2 FQGNSA. The CDR3 has 14 residues. Sequencing was performed with immunoSEQ multiplex PCR; in TCRdb, only in-frame clones are kept and a portion is missing. The data show 55,000 to 65,000 clones, about 90% seen once. The sample here was CD4+ or CD8+ T cells sorted from blood, taken in a trial of the OX40 agonist ivuxolimab. This clonotype was sampled from an adult with an advanced solid tumor such as melanoma, head and neck, liver or kidney cancer. The V gene is TRBV7-2, the J gene TRBJ2-7, with 9 nucleotides matching TRBD1. The CDR3 reads CASSLDRGAYEQYF. DNA of the CDR3: TGTGCCAGCAGCCTGGACAGGGGCGCCTACGAGCAGTACTTC.